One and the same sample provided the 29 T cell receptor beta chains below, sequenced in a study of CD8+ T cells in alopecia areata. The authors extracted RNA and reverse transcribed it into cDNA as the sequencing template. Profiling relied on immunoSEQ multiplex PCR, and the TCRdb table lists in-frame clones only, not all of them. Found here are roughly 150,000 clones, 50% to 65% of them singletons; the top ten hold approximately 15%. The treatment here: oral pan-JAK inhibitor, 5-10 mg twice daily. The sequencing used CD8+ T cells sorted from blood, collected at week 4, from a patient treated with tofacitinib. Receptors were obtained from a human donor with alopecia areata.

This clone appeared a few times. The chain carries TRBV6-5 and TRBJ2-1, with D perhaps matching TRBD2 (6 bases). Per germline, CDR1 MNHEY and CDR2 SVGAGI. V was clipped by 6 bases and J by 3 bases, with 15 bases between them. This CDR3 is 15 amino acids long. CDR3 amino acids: CASSLEGRRYNEQFF. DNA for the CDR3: TGTGCCAGCAGCCTTGAGGGGAGGCGCTACAATGAGCAGTTCTTC.

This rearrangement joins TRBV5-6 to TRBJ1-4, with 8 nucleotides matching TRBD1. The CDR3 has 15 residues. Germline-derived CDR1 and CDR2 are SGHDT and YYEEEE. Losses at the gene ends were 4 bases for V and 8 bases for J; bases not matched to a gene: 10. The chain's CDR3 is CASSPMDRVDEKLFF. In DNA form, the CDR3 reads TGTGCCAGCAGCCCCATGGACAGGGTGGACGAAAAACTGTTTTTT.

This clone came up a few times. CDR3 DNA sequence: TGTGCCTGGAGTAGGCTGGCAGGGAGGGTTCCATATGGCTACACCTTC. As protein: CAWSRLAGRVPYGYTF. This sequence joins TRBV30 and TRBJ1-2; D possibly corresponds to TRBD1 (5 bases). The CDR3 contains 16 residues. Germline V lookup: CDR1 GTSNPN, CDR2 SVGIG (reference sequence). The V end was cut by 2 bases, the J end by 5 bases, with 21 bases between. Together with reference TRBV30 and TRBJ1-2, the CDR3 gives the full variable domain: SQTIHQWPATLVQPVGSPLSLECTVEGTSNPNLYWYRQAAGRGLQLLFYSVGIGQISSEVPQNLSASRPQDRQFILSSKKLLLSDSGFYLCAWSRLAGRVPYGYTFGSGTRLTVV.

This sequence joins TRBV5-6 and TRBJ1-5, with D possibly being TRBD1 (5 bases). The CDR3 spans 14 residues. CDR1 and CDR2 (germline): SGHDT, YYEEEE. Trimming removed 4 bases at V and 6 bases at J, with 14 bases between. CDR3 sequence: CASSLSLGGQPQHF. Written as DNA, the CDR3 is TGTGCCAGCAGCCTTAGTTTGGGGGGTCAGCCCCAGCATTTT. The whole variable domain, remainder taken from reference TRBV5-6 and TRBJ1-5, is DAGVTQSPTHLIKTRGQQVTLRCSPKSGHDTVSWYQQALGQGPQFIFQYYEEEERQRGNFPDRFSGHQFPNYSSELNVNALLLGDSALYLCASSLSLGGQPQHFGDGTRLSIL.

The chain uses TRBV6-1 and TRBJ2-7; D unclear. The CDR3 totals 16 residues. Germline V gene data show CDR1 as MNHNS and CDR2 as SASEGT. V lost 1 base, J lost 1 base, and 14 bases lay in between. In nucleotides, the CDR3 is TGTGCCAGCAGTGAAGAGTTAGGTATTATATCCTACGAGCAGTACTTC. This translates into CASSEELGIISYEQYF.

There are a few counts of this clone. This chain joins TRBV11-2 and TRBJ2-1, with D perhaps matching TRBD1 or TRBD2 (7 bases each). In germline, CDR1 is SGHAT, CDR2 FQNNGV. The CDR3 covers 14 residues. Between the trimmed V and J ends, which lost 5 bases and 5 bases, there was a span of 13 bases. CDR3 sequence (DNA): TGTGCCAGCAGCCCAGGGGGGGCGGACAATGAGCAGTTCTTC. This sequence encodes CASSPGGADNEQFF.

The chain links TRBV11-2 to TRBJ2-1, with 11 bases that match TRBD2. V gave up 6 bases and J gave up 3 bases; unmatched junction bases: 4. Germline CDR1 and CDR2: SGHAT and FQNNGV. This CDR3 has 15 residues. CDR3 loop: CASSLTSGGYNEQFF. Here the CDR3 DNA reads TGTGCCAGCAGTTTAACTAGCGGGGGCTACAATGAGCAGTTCTTC.

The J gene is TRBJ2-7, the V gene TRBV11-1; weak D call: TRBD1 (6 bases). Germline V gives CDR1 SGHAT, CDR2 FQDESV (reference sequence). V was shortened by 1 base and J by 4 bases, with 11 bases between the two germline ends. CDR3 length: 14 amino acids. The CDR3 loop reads CASSLGGPGYEQYF. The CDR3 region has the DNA TGTGCCAGCAGCTTAGGGGGGCCAGGGTACGAGCAGTACTTC.

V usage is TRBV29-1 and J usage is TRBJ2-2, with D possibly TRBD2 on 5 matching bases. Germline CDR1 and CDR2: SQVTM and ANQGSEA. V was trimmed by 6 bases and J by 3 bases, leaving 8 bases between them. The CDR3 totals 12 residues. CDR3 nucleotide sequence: TGCAGCGTACGGGGAGACACCGGGGAGCTGTTTTTT. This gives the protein CSVRGDTGELFF.

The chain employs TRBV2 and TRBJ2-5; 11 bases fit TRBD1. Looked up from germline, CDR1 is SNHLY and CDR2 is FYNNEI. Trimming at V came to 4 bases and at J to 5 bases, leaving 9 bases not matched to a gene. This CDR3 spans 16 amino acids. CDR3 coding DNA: TGTGCCAGCAGTGGTCCCGGACAGGGGGCTTGGGAGACCCAGTACTTC. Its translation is CASSGPGQGAWETQYF. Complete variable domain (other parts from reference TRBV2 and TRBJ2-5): EPEVTQTPSHQVTQMGQEVILRCVPISNHLYFYWYRQILGQKVEFLVSFYNNEISEKSEIFDDQFSVERPDGSNFTLKIRSTKLEDSAMYFCASSGPGQGAWETQYFGPGTRLLVL.

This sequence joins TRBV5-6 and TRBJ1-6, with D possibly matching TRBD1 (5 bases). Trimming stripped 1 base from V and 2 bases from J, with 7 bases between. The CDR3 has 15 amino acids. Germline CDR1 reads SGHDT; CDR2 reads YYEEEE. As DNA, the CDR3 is TGTGCCAGCAGCTTGCGGGGCCCCTATAATTCACCCCTCCACTTT. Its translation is CASSLRGPYNSPLHF.

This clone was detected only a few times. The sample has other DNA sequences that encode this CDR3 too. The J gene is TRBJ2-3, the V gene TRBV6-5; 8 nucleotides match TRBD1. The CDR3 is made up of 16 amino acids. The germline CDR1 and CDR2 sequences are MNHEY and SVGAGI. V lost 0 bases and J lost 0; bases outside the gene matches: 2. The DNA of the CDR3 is TGTGCCAGCAGTTACTCGCGGGACAGGAGCACAGATACGCAGTATTTT. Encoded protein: CASSYSRDRSTDTQYF.

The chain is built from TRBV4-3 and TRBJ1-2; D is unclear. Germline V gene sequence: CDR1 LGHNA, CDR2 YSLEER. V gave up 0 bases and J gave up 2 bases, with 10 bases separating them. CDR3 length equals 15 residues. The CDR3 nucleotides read TGCGCCAGCAGCCAAGATAGGGCCAGGAACTATGGCTACACCTTC. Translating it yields CASSQDRARNYGYTF.

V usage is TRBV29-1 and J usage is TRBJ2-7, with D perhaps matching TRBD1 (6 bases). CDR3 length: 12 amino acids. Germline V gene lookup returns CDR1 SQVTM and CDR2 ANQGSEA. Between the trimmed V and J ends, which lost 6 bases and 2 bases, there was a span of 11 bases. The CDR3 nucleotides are TGCAGCGTAGCCGGGACACCCTACGAGCAGTACTTC. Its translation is CSVAGTPYEQYF.

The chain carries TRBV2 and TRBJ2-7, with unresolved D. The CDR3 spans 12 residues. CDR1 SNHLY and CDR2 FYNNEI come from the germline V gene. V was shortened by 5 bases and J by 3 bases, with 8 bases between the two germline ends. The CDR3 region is CASSPTVYEQYF. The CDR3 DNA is TGTGCCAGCAGTCCAACGGTCTACGAGCAGTACTTC.

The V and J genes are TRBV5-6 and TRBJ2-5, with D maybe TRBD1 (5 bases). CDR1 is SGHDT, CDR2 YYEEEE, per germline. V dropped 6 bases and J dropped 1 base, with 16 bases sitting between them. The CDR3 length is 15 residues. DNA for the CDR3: TGTGCCAGCATCGTGGCAGGGAACATCCAAGAGACCCAGTACTTC. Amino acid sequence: CASIVAGNIQETQYF.

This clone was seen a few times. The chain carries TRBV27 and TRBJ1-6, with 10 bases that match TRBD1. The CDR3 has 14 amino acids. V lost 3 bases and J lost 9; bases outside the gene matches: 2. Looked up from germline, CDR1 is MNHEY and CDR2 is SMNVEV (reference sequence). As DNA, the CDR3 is TGTGCCAGCAGTTTGTGGGACAGGGGTTCACCCCTCCACTTT. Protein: CASSLWDRGSPLHF.

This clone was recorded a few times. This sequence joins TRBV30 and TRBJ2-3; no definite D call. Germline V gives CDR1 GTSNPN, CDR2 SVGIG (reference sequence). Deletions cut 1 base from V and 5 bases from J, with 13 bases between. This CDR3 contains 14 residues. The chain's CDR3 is CAWSANDFGDTQYF. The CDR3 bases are TGTGCCTGGAGTGCCAATGATTTCGGAGATACGCAGTATTTT.

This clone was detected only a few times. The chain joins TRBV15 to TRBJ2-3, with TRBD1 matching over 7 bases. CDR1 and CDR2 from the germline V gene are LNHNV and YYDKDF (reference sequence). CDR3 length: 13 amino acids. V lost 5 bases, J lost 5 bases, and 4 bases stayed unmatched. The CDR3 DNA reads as TGTGCCACCAGCGCCCAGGGGGAAGATACGCAGTATTTT. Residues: CATSAQGEDTQYF.

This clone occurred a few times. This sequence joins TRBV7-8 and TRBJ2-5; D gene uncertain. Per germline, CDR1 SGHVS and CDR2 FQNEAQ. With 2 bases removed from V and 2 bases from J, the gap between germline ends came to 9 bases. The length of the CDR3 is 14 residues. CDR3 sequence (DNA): TGTGCCAGCAGCTTAATAACAGCACAAGAGACCCAGTACTTC. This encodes CASSLITAQETQYF.

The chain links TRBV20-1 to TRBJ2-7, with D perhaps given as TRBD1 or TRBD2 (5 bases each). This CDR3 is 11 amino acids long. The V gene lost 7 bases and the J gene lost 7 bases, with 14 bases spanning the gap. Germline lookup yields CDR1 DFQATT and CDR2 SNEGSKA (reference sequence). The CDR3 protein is CSVPTGQEQYF. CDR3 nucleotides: TGCAGTGTTCCGACGGGGCAAGAGCAGTACTTC.

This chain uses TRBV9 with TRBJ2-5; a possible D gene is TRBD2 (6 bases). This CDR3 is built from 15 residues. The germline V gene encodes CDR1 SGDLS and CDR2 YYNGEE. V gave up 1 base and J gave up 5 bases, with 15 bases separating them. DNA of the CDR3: TGTGCCAGCAGCGTACTAGCGACCCGATGGGAGACCCAGTACTTC. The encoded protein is CASSVLATRWETQYF.

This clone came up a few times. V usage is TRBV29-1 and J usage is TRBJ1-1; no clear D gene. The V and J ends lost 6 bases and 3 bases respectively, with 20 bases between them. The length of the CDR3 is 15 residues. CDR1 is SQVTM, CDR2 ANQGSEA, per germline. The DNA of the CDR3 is TGCAGCGTCGGCTCGGCGTGGGAACGGGACACTGAAGCTTTCTTT. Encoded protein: CSVGSAWERDTEAFF.

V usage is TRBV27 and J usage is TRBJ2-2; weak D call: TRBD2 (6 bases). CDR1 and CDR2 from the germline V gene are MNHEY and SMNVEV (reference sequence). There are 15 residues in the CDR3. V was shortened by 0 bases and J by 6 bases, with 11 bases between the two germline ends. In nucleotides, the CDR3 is TGTGCCAGCAGTTTATCGCCAGGGAGGCCCGGGGAGCTGTTTTTT. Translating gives CASSLSPGRPGELFF.

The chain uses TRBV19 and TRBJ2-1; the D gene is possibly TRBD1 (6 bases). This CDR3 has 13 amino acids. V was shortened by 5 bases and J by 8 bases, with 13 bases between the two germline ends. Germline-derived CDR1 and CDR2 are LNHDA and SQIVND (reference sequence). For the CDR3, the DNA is TGTGCCAGTAGTGCAGAACAGGGCGATGAGCAGTTCTTC. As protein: CASSAEQGDEQFF. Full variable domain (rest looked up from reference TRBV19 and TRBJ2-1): DGGITQSPKYLFRKEGQNVTLSCEQNLNHDAMYWYRQDPGQGLRLIYYSQIVNDFQKGDIAEGYSVSREKKESFPLTVTSAQKNPTAFYLCASSAEQGDEQFFGPGTRLTVL.

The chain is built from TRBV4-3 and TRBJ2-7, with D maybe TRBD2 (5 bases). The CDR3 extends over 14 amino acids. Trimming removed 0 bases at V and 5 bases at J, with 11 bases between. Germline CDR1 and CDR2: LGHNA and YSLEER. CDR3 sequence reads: CASSQDRGADEQYF. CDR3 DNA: TGCGCCAGCAGCCAAGATCGGGGAGCCGACGAGCAGTACTTC.

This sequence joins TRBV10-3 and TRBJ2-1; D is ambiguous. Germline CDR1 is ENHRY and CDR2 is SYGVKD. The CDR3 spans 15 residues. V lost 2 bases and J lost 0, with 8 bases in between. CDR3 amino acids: CAISERDVSYNEQFF. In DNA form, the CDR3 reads TGTGCCATCAGTGAGAGAGATGTCTCCTACAATGAGCAGTTCTTC.

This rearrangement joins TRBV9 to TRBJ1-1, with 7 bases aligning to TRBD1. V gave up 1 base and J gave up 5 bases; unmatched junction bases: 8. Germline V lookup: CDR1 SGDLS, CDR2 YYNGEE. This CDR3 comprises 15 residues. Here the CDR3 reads CASSVPPTGSTEAFF. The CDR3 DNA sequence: TGTGCCAGCAGCGTACCTCCGACAGGGAGTACTGAAGCTTTCTTT.

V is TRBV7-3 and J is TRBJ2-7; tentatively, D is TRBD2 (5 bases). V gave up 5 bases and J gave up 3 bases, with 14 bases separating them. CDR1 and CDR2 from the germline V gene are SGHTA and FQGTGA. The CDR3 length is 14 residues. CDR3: CASSLRHRGYEQYF. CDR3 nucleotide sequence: TGTGCCAGCAGCCTAAGACACCGGGGCTACGAGCAGTACTTC.